These 19 T cell receptor beta chains were sequenced from one sample in a study of blood T cells in healthy people across ages. Next came a second PCR, run for about 6 to 12 cycles, which used a sample-barcoded 5' primer along with a J-beta primer mix. TCRdb ran MiXCR on the 5' RACE reads and lists one entry per CDR3 protein. The repertoire holds approximately 1,100,000 distinct CDR3 sequences, with around 45% as singletons. The specimen sequenced was blood. These receptors were collected from a woman aged 55-69 years in good health.

The chain links TRBV7-9 to TRBJ1-1; D is uncertain. This CDR3 has 18 residues. Trimming removed 5 bases from V and 6 bases from J, with 28 bases in between. CDR1 and CDR2 (germline): SEHNR, FQNEAQ (reference sequence). Here the CDR3 DNA reads TGTGCCAGCAGCATCGTCCCGAGCGGGTTTGAGATGGGTCCTGAAGCTTTCTTT. Protein: CASSIVPSGFEMGPEAFF.

The chain links TRBV5-1 to TRBJ2-5; TRBD2 aligns across 7 bases. With 1 base clipped from V and 11 bases from J, the junction kept 14 bases outside the gene matches. The CDR3 length is 15 residues. Germline CDR1 reads SGHRS; CDR2 reads YFSETQ. The CDR3 nucleotides are TGCGCCAGCAGCTTGCAGTGGGAGGGATACAATGAGCAGTACTTC. It specifies CASSLQWEGYNEQYF.

This clonotype was found a few times. This rearrangement joins TRBV27 to TRBJ2-1, with TRBD2 identical over 8 bases. The junction had 10 bases not matched to a gene; V was cut back by 6 bases and J by 0 bases. This CDR3 has 17 amino acids. Germline V gene data show CDR1 as MNHEY and CDR2 as SMNVEV (reference sequence). CDR3 protein: CASRLSGDGGSYNEQFF. Here the CDR3 DNA reads TGTGCCAGCAGGCTTAGCGGGGACGGGGGCTCCTACAATGAGCAGTTCTTC.

V is TRBV27 and J is TRBJ2-1; D not resolved. The CDR3 runs to 16 residues. V gave up 4 bases and J gave up 2 bases, with 15 bases separating them. Germline V CDR1 and CDR2: MNHEY, SMNVEV (reference sequence). CDR3 residues: CASSSGLVRPYNEQFF. CDR3 nucleotides: TGTGCCAGCAGTTCTGGGCTGGTTCGCCCCTACAATGAGCAGTTCTTC.

This clonotype showed up just a few times. J is TRBJ2-7 and V is TRBV11-2; 9 bases are shared with TRBD2. Germline values: CDR1 SGHAT, CDR2 FQNNGV. V shed 2 bases, J shed 2 bases, and the junction held 7 bases outside the gene matches. This CDR3 spans 16 amino acids. The CDR3 coding sequence is TGTGCCAGCAGCTTAACCGGGACTAGCCAAACCTACGAGCAGTACTTC. It codes for CASSLTGTSQTYEQYF. Looking up the rest from reference TRBV11-2 and TRBJ2-7 gives the full variable domain: EAGVAQSPRYKIIEKRQSVAFWCNPISGHATLYWYQQILGQGPKLLIQFQNNGVVDDSQLPKDRFSAERLKGVDSTLKIQPAKLEDSAVYLCASSLTGTSQTYEQYFGPGTRLTVT.

The chain uses TRBV28 and TRBJ2-3, with 14 bases fitting TRBD2. CDR3 length equals 17 residues. V shed 2 bases and J 6 bases; nucleotides not matched to a gene: 7. Germline CDR1 is MDHEN and CDR2 is SYDVKM. CDR3 DNA: TGTGCCAGCAGTTTAGGGACTAGCGGGAGATCACAGGATACGCAGTATTTT. Residues: CASSLGTSGRSQDTQYF.

CDR3 DNA sequence: TGTGCCAGCAGCCAAGAAACAGGGGACTCCTACGAGCAGTACTTC. As protein: CASSQETGDSYEQYF. The chain carries TRBV4-2 and TRBJ2-7; 7 bases agree with TRBD1. V was clipped by 0 bases and J by 0 bases; unmatched bases: 2. CDR3 size: 15 residues. CDR1 and CDR2 from the germline V gene are LGHNA and YNFKEQ.

The chain links TRBV28 to TRBJ2-5; D ambiguous. The J call may not be correct, given that the DNA end is closer to TRBJ2-7. CDR1 is MDHEN and CDR2 is SYDVKM in the germline V gene. This CDR3 region has 13 residues. The CDR3 is CASSGPVWYEQYF. CDR3 DNA sequence: TGTGCCAGCAGTGGTCCAGTCTGGTACGAGCAGTACTTC.

The table lists this clonotype with a few counts. The gene calls are TRBV13 and TRBJ2-1; perhaps TRBD1 as D (6 bases). Trimming took off 5 bases at V and 8 bases at J, with 13 bases between the two ends. Germline V gene data show CDR1 as PRHDT and CDR2 as FYEKMQ (reference sequence). This CDR3 has 13 amino acids. CDR3: CASSPRQDDEQFF. The CDR3 DNA reads as TGTGCCAGCAGCCCGCGACAGGACGATGAGCAGTTCTTC.

As regards this clonotype: A single base separates this from a much larger clone, so it may be a read error. The rearrangement joins TRBV5-1 to TRBJ2-1, with D perhaps matching TRBD2 (5 bases). The DNA end lines up better with TRBJ2-7; the J call may be wrong. Germline values: CDR1 SGHRS, CDR2 YFSETQ. This CDR3 comprises 15 residues. In DNA form, the CDR3 reads TGCGCCAGCAGCTTGGCAGCGGACTCCTACAATGAGCAGTACTTC. Translation gives CASSLAADSYNEQYF.

The chain employs TRBV5-1 and TRBJ2-4, with D hard to call. Germline V gene data show CDR1 as SGHRS and CDR2 as YFSETQ. V gave up 1 base and J gave up 0 bases, with 11 bases separating them. This CDR3 has 16 amino acids. CDR3 amino acids: CASSLSQTLAKNIQYF. As DNA, the CDR3 is TGCGCCAGCAGCTTGTCTCAGACCCTAGCCAAAAACATTCAGTACTTC.

The chain links TRBV7-9 to TRBJ2-4; a possible D gene is TRBD2 (6 bases). The end of the DNA aligns better with TRBJ2-7, so the J call may be wrong. The length of the CDR3 is 15 residues. Germline CDR1 is SEHNR and CDR2 is FQNEAQ (reference sequence). CDR3 residues: CASSGAVADAYEQYF. The CDR3 DNA reads as TGTGCCAGCAGCGGCGCCGTAGCGGACGCCTACGAGCAGTACTTC.

Concerning this clonotype itself: At one end the junction does not follow the germline gene, possibly because of a read error. J is TRBJ1-6 and V is TRBV27, with D perhaps matching TRBD1 (5 bases). The CDR3 covers 16 residues. Germline V gene lookup returns CDR1 MNHEY and CDR2 SMNVEV (reference sequence). The CDR3 sequence is CAGSLGRGFYNSPLHF. CDR3 bases: TGTGCCGGCAGTTTAGGACGGGGGTTCTATAATTCACCCCTCCACTTT.

This clonotype was recorded many times. The CDR3 DNA reads as TGCGCCAGCCAAGGACTAGCGGGAGTGGATGAGCAGTTCTTC. It translates to CASQGLAGVDEQFF. This sequence joins TRBV4-1 and TRBJ2-1; TRBD2 aligns across 13 bases. The CDR3 extends over 14 amino acids. Germline-derived CDR1 and CDR2 are MGHRA and YSYEKL. The V segment lost 8 bases and the J segment 8 bases; nucleotides outside the gene matches: 6.

The rearrangement links TRBV24-1 to TRBJ2-3; 14 bases fit TRBD2. The CDR3 covers 16 residues. CDR1 and CDR2 from the germline V gene are KGHDR and SFDVKD. Germline trimming cut 3 bases from V and 3 bases from J; bases unmatched to any gene: 1. The CDR3 nucleotides are TGTGCCACCAGTGATAGGACTAGCGGGAGGACAGATACGCAGTATTTT. Its translation is CATSDRTSGRTDTQYF.

This clonotype has more than one count but fewer than ten. The chain carries TRBV6-5 and TRBJ2-1, with TRBD1 matching 8 bases. Trimming at V came to 5 bases and at J to 9 bases, leaving 12 bases not matched to a gene. Germline-derived CDR1 and CDR2 are MNHEY and SVGAGI. CDR3 length: 15 residues. The CDR3 spells CASSRPATGDSEQFF. The CDR3 coding sequence is TGTGCCAGCAGTAGACCCGCGACAGGGGATAGTGAGCAGTTCTTC.

The J gene is TRBJ1-5, the V gene TRBV27; D possibly corresponds to TRBD1 (6 bases). Germline CDR1 MNHEY, CDR2 SMNVEV (reference sequence). The CDR3 contains 14 residues. V was shortened by 6 bases and J by 7 bases, with 16 bases between the two germline ends. This chain's CDR3 is CASSPGGAWQPQHF. Here the CDR3 DNA reads TGTGCCAGCAGCCCTGGGGGGGCCTGGCAGCCCCAGCATTTT.

The rearrangement links TRBV25-1 to TRBJ1-6; the D gene is possibly TRBD1 (6 bases). Trimming left V 8 bases short and J 10 bases short, with 21 bases between. The V gene's germline CDR1 is MGHDK and CDR2 SYGVNS. The CDR3 contains 15 residues. This CDR3 reads CASSGPRGNVSPLHF. In DNA form, the CDR3 reads TGTGCCAGCTCGGGGCCGAGGGGGAACGTCTCACCCCTCCACTTT.

The V call is TRBV6-6, the J call TRBJ2-7; D perhaps matches TRBD1 (6 bases). Germline CDR1 reads MNHNY; CDR2 reads SVGAGI (reference sequence). This CDR3 contains 15 residues. V lost 5 bases and J lost 2, with 16 bases in between. The CDR3 DNA reads TGTGCCAGCAGTCGTGGGACACTGAACCCCTACGAGCAGTACTTC. It yields the protein CASSRGTLNPYEQYF.